This TCR beta chain was retrieved from a study of blood T cell repertoires in COVID-19 (dated by TCRdb to about 2020). For context, the study as a whole: Samples covering the acute and convalescent phases of COVID-19 were provided by collaborators in the United States, Italy and Spain. A freely available public database, intended as a resource for researchers studying the immune response to SARS-CoV-2, is where the repertoires were released. The material from the prospective study consisted of cDNA or gDNA derived from T cells, B-cell-depleted T cells, or PBMCs. Samples came from the ongoing ImmuneRACE study (first 160 participants) plus 1,254 subjects from 6 global collaborators. Subjects who had been exposed to COVID-19, were actively infected with it, or had recovered from it provided the deeply sampled blood TCRbeta repertoires that made up the dataset. Where available, HLA class I and class II types were taken from metadata supplied by the sample provider and were not determined by assay-based typing. Sample metadata almost always included a de-identified subject ID, COVID-19 status, age in years and sex.

Participants in the prospective study were aged roughly 18 to 95 years, lived in 24 United States geographic areas, and enrolled through a virtual design. Cohort assignment in the prospective study relied on participant-reported clinical history from a screening survey and a study questionnaire. For ImmuneRACE Cohort 3, a participant was defined as recovered based on two consecutive negative NP/OP PCR tests, clearance by a healthcare professional, or resolution of symptoms. In the prospective study, whole blood, serum and a nasopharyngeal or oropharyngeal swab were collected from each participant by mobile phlebotomists. Over an approximately 2-month period, participants in the prospective study had the option of providing additional blood draws and questionnaires. Before DNA extraction, prospective study blood samples were shipped either frozen or at room temperature. TCRbeta CDR3 regions were amplified from genomic DNA using the immunoSEQ Assay, a bias-controlled multiplex PCR. The source study handled its data this way. The number of nucleated cells in each sample was estimated by amplification of reference gene primers within the assay. To quantify the absolute abundance of each unique TCRbeta CDR3 rearrangement, sequence reads were collapsed and filtered. For each sample, productive Simpson clonality was calculated as the square root of Simpson's diversity index over productive rearrangements. In TCRdb, the immuneACCESS table is reduced to in-frame sequences with V and J assigned. These tables do not hold every clone; where another copy was compared, an unresolved V gene accounts for under half, and the others remain unexplained. V, J and clone size are those of that table, while D and trimming were read from the DNA. This sample holds 350,000 or so clones; roughly 90% were observed only once. The leading ten clones occupy less than 20% of the sample.

Spanning cysteine to phenylalanine, the CDR3 consists of 14 amino acids. CDR3 DNA only is kept here, 42 bases in frame from base 1. Trimming at the junction amounts to 1 base on V and 3 bases on J, and the germline ends lie 7 bases apart. CDR1 and CDR2 are read off the germline V gene as SGHVS and FQNEAQ. Study-wide conclusions, independent of this receptor: Clinical and demographic metadata were provided uncurated, with the amount varying by source and participant.

A remark on this clone: No cognate antigen has been identified for it. The sample holds no much larger clone one base away, and base qualities are not on file.

The sequence was obtained from a woman aged 25 to 39 who had recovered from COVID-19. The sequence joins TRBV7-8 to TRBJ1-5; no confident D gene assignment can be made. The sequenced material came from PBMCs or T cells enriched from blood (not recorded which). The sequenced DNA is TGTGCCAGCAGCTTAGGCAACACCAATCAGCCCCAGCATTTT. Its protein product is CASSLGNTNQPQHF.